This entry is about one T cell receptor beta chain. Individuals drawn from around 25 US areas were about 18 to 90 years old. Participants reported their clinical history, and cohort assignment relied on those reports. This sample is drawn from a study of blood T cell repertoires in COVID-19. Study-level background: Samples representing acute and convalescent COVID-19 were sourced from the United States, Italy and Spain. Sample material is recorded as cDNA or gDNA derived from T cells, B-cell-depleted T cells, or PBMCs.

The data were produced by immunoSEQ multiplex PCR, yet TCRdb's version contains in-frame clones alone and is incomplete. The sample has around 300,000 clones, nearly 90% seen once; the top ten hold roughly a tenth. Trimming pared 3 bases from V and 2 bases from J, leaving 12 bases between. Germline CDR1 is SGDLS and CDR2 is YYNGEE. CDR3 length: 15 residues. The receptor comes from a woman younger than 45 who had recovered from COVID-19. Sequences were obtained from PBMCs or T cells enriched from blood (not recorded which). The chain employs TRBV9 and TRBJ2-1; D might be TRBD1 (5 bases). The CDR3 region is CASSAHWGPYNEQFF. In nucleotides, the CDR3 is TGTGCCAGCAGCGCACACTGGGGCCCCTACAATGAGCAGTTCTTC.